A single sample gave rise to the 25 T cell receptor beta chains below, sequenced in a study of T-cell reconstitution after alpha-beta-depleted transplantation in children. Using unique molecular identifiers, the investigators prepared the TCRbeta library. From the PCR reads, TCRdb called clonotypes with MiXCR, one entry per CDR3 protein. Of 200,000 to 250,000 distinct CDR3 sequences listed, around 8% are singletons. Source: PBMCs, mostly from graft donor cells, taken 180 days after TCRalphabeta/CD19-depleted stem cell transplant. The receptor set was obtained from a male patient younger than 18 who had a stem cell transplant for acute lymphoblastic leukemia, so the T cells may come from the graft donor.

This clonotype appeared a few times. The J gene is TRBJ1-3, the V gene TRBV2, with TRBD1 matching 7 bases. Trimming at V came to 5 bases and at J to 0 bases, leaving 7 bases not matched to a gene. The CDR3 extends over 16 amino acids. Germline V lookup: CDR1 SNHLY, CDR2 FYNNEI. The CDR3 sequence is CASSIQGPNSGNTIYF. In DNA form, the CDR3 reads TGTGCCAGCAGTATACAGGGGCCTAACTCTGGAAACACCATATATTTT.

Turning to this clonotype: This clone may be a read error of a much larger clone one base away. The J gene is TRBJ2-7, the V gene TRBV9; weak D call: TRBD1 (6 bases). V lost 7 bases, J lost 7 bases, and 15 bases lay in between. Germline CDR1 reads SGDLS; CDR2 reads YYNGEE. This CDR3 comprises 12 residues. The CDR3 nucleotides are TGTGCCAGCGGTCAGGGGCAGGGAGAGCAGTACTTC. Translating it yields CASGQGQGEQYF.

This chain connects TRBV6-1 to TRBJ2-7, with 7 nucleotides matching TRBD1. The CDR3 is made up of 13 amino acids. Germline CDR1 MNHNS, CDR2 SASEGT. Trimming removed 10 bases from V and 2 bases from J; junction bases left unmatched: 8. In nucleotides, the CDR3 is TGTGCCATGCGACGGGACAGCACCTACGAGCAGTACTTC. Its translation: CAMRRDSTYEQYF.

Many counts were recorded for this clonotype. The rearrangement links TRBV20-1 to TRBJ1-1; TRBD1 matches at 9 bases. J lost 3 bases, V lost 6 bases, and 8 bases had no gene match. The CDR3 is made up of 14 amino acids. Germline V lookup: CDR1 DFQATT, CDR2 SNEGSKA (reference sequence). The CDR3 here is CSADITGGYTEAFF. The DNA of the CDR3 is TGCAGTGCGGACATTACAGGGGGCTACACTGAAGCTTTCTTT.

The chain has TRBV12-3 or TRBV12-4 and TRBJ1-1; no clear D gene. CDR3 length equals 12 residues. Trimming removed 5 bases at V and 10 bases at J, with 14 bases between. CDR3 nucleotides: TGTGCCAGCAGTCCCGCCGGGTTTTCAGCTTTCTTT. This gives the protein CASSPAGFSAFF.

As regards this clonotype: Being one base from a much bigger clone, this may be a read error. This chain uses TRBV15 with TRBJ1-5, with D uncertain. V lost 3 bases and J 7 bases, leaving 10 bases between the germline ends. CDR3 length: 13 residues. The germline V gene encodes CDR1 LNHNV and CDR2 YYDKDF (reference sequence). CDR3: CATSSAYGQPQHF. Here the CDR3 DNA reads TGTGCCACCAGCAGCGCATATGGCCAGCCCCAGCATTTT.

This clonotype was seen at least ten times. This rearrangement joins TRBV5-1 to TRBJ2-2; 8 bases are shared with TRBD1. J gave up 4 bases and V 5 bases, and 4 bases lay outside the gene matches. The CDR3 runs 14 residues. Germline CDR1 is SGHRS and CDR2 is YFSETQ. The CDR3 here is CASRGQAITGELFF. Written as DNA, the CDR3 is TGCGCCAGCAGGGGACAGGCGATCACCGGGGAGCTGTTTTTT. The full variable domain, its missing parts supplied by reference TRBV5-1 and TRBJ2-2, is KAGVTQTPRYLIKTRGQQVTLSCSPISGHRSVSWYQQTPGQGLQFLFEYFSETQRNKGNFPGRFSGRQFSNSRSEMNVSTLELGDSALYLCASRGQAITGELFFGEGSRLTVL.

The chain carries TRBV6-5 and TRBJ2-1; TRBD1 matches 7 bases. Trimming removed 6 bases from V and 2 bases from J; junction bases left unmatched: 10. The V gene's germline CDR1 is MNHEY and CDR2 SVGAGI. The CDR3 consists of 16 residues. The DNA for the CDR3 is TGTGCCAGCAGCCGCATGACCGGGACAGCCTACAATGAGCAGTTCTTC. Translation gives CASSRMTGTAYNEQFF.

This clonotype was recorded at least ten times. The chain uses TRBV6-5 and TRBJ1-1; maybe TRBD1 (5 bases). The germline V gene has CDR1 MNHEY and CDR2 SVGAGI. The V end was cut by 3 bases, the J end by 5 bases, with 7 bases between. The CDR3 consists of 12 residues. CDR3: CASSYGGTEAFF. DNA for the CDR3: TGTGCCAGCAGTTATGGGGGGACTGAAGCTTTCTTT.

In this sample, this clonotype turned up many times. This chain joins TRBV7-2 and TRBJ2-1; 9 bases map to TRBD2. After removal of 5 bases from V and 7 bases from J, the junction contained 9 bases not matched to a gene. The CDR3 has 15 amino acids. Germline values: CDR1 SGHTA, CDR2 FQGNSA. The DNA for the CDR3 is TGTGCCAGCAGCGTCACCGGGACTAGCAATAATGAGCAGTTCTTC. Its protein product is CASSVTGTSNNEQFF.

For this clonotype: Since a much larger clone is just one base distant, this may be a read error. This chain uses TRBV20-1 with TRBJ2-3, with D maybe TRBD2 (6 bases). The CDR3 sequence is 14 residues long. CDR1 is DFQATT, CDR2 SNEGSKA, per germline (reference sequence). The V end lost 8 bases, the J end lost 5 bases, and 20 bases lay between the germline ends. The CDR3 coding sequence is TGCAGTCCCTCCCCCGGCGGGATCATAGATACGCAGTATTTT. It yields the protein CSPSPGGIIDTQYF.

This clonotype was seen at least ten times. The chain has TRBV20-1 and TRBJ1-3; D is unresolved. This CDR3 is 13 amino acids long. Germline CDR1 DFQATT, CDR2 SNEGSKA (reference sequence). For the CDR3, the DNA is TGCAGCGTGCAGGCACAGTCTGGAAACACCATATATTTT. It specifies CSVQAQSGNTIYF.

This clonotype was counted many times. V is TRBV6-5 and J is TRBJ2-7; tentatively, D is TRBD1 or TRBD2 (6 bases each). Trimming pared 2 bases from V and 0 bases from J, leaving 17 bases between. The CDR3 has 17 residues. Germline V gene lookup returns CDR1 MNHEY and CDR2 SVGAGI. The CDR3 reads CASSYPPGTGASYEQYF. CDR3 coding DNA: TGTGCCAGCAGTTACCCGCCGGGGACGGGGGCCTCCTACGAGCAGTACTTC.

This clonotype has at least ten counts. The chain has TRBV27 and TRBJ1-5, with D unclear. Germline V gives CDR1 MNHEY, CDR2 SMNVEV (reference sequence). V was trimmed by 8 bases and J by 4 bases, leaving 12 bases between them. This CDR3 comprises 13 residues. The CDR3 nucleotides are TGTGCCAGCCGACCGGGTGGAAATCAGCCCCAGCATTTT. Translated, it gives CASRPGGNQPQHF.

This clonotype was observed at least ten times. The CDR3 sequence: CSARRVAGGDEQYF. The CDR3 nucleotides read TGCAGTGCTAGAAGGGTAGCGGGAGGTGACGAGCAGTACTTC. This chain joins TRBV20-1 and TRBJ2-7, with TRBD2 identical over 10 bases. The CDR3 is 14 amino acids. From germline, CDR1 is DFQATT and CDR2 SNEGSKA (reference sequence). Losses at the gene ends were 2 bases for V and 5 bases for J; bases not matched to a gene: 6.

This clonotype showed up many times. The chain uses TRBV11-2 and TRBJ2-3; 7 nucleotides match TRBD2. The length of the CDR3 is 18 residues. Germline V gene lookup returns CDR1 SGHAT and CDR2 FQNNGV. V shed 5 bases, J shed 0 bases, and the junction held 14 bases outside the gene matches. CDR3 protein: CASSPAAGILTSTDTQYF. As DNA, the CDR3 is TGTGCCAGCAGCCCCGCAGCGGGGATCCTCACTAGCACAGATACGCAGTATTTT.

This clonotype showed up many times. The rearrangement joins TRBV10-3 to TRBJ2-5; D uncertain. Trimming took 5 bases from V and 2 from J, leaving 3 bases between them. The CDR3 is 11 residues long. Germline assignment: CDR1 ENHRY and CDR2 SYGVKD. The CDR3 sequence: CAISFQETQYF. DNA for the CDR3: TGTGCCATCAGTTTTCAAGAGACCCAGTACTTC.

This clonotype occurred many times. This chain links TRBV18 with TRBJ1-1, with 8 nucleotides matching TRBD1. Germline V gives CDR1 KGHSH, CDR2 LQKENI. Trimming removed 2 bases from V and 1 base from J; junction bases left unmatched: 6. CDR3 length: 16 residues. The CDR3 reads CASSPDLGQGNTEAFF. For the CDR3, the DNA is TGTGCCAGCTCACCAGATCTAGGACAGGGGAACACTGAAGCTTTCTTT.

This clonotype has ten or more counts. The V and J genes are TRBV4-1 and TRBJ2-7; D uncertain. Deletions cut 0 bases from V and 2 bases from J, with 11 bases between. Germline V lookup: CDR1 MGHRA, CDR2 YSYEKL. The CDR3 contains 15 residues. DNA of the CDR3: TGCGCCAGCAGCCAAGATACCGGGCAAGCCTACGAGCAGTACTTC. Protein sequence: CASSQDTGQAYEQYF.

This clonotype was detected ten times or more. This chain links TRBV28 with TRBJ1-2, with 7 bases aligning to TRBD1. Germline values: CDR1 MDHEN, CDR2 SYDVKM. The length of the CDR3 is 13 residues. The V segment lost 4 bases and the J segment 1 base; nucleotides outside the gene matches: 0. This CDR3 reads CASSYRGNYGYTF. The DNA of the CDR3 is TGTGCCAGCAGTTACAGGGGTAACTATGGCTACACCTTC.

This clonotype appeared many times. CDR3 sequence: CASSPGLGGNTIYF. The CDR3, as DNA: TGTGCCAGCAGTCCCGGGTTGGGGGGAAACACCATATATTTT. The chain carries TRBV25-1 and TRBJ1-3; D remains ambiguous. Trimming removed 5 bases from V and 4 bases from J, with 12 bases in between. The CDR3 is made up of 14 amino acids. The germline V gene has CDR1 MGHDK and CDR2 SYGVNS.

In the case of this clonotype: The CDR3 does not end in the conserved phenylalanine or tryptophan, so this is likely a read error. The chain is built from TRBV12-3 or TRBV12-4 and TRBJ1-5, with D possibly matching TRBD1 (6 bases). Trimming removed 2 bases at V and 4 bases at J, with 6 bases between. The CDR3 extends over 13 amino acids. For the CDR3, the DNA is TGTGCCAGCAGTTTAAGGGGGAATCAGCCCCAGCATTGT. This translates into CASSLRGNQPQHC.

A few counts support this clonotype. The chain couples TRBV5-6 to TRBJ2-1; the match to TRBD2 covers 7 bases. Germline-derived CDR1 and CDR2 are SGHDT and YYEEEE. This CDR3 is 16 amino acids long. With V trimmed by 3 bases and J by 2 bases, 8 bases remained unmatched. The CDR3, as DNA: TGTGCCAGCAGCTCCGTTCGGGGGGATACCTACAATGAGCAGTTCTTC. Its translation: CASSSVRGDTYNEQFF.

This clonotype was found a few times. The chain employs TRBV7-2 and TRBJ2-1; D remains unclear. Looked up from germline, CDR1 is SGHTA and CDR2 is FQGNSA. This CDR3 region has 17 residues. The V and J ends lost 2 bases and 2 bases respectively, with 16 bases between them. CDR3: CASSLSPGVGTYNEQFF. The DNA of the CDR3 is TGTGCCAGCAGCTTAAGCCCAGGCGTCGGCACCTACAATGAGCAGTTCTTC.

This clonotype was counted ten times or more. This chain connects TRBV20-1 to TRBJ1-2; no definite D call. This CDR3 has 15 residues. Per germline, CDR1 DFQATT and CDR2 SNEGSKA (reference sequence). V gave up 0 bases and J gave up 5 bases, with 16 bases separating them. In DNA form, the CDR3 reads TGCAGTGCTAGAGATCAGAGGGCGGGGTCTTATGGCTACACCTTC. Translating gives CSARDQRAGSYGYTF.